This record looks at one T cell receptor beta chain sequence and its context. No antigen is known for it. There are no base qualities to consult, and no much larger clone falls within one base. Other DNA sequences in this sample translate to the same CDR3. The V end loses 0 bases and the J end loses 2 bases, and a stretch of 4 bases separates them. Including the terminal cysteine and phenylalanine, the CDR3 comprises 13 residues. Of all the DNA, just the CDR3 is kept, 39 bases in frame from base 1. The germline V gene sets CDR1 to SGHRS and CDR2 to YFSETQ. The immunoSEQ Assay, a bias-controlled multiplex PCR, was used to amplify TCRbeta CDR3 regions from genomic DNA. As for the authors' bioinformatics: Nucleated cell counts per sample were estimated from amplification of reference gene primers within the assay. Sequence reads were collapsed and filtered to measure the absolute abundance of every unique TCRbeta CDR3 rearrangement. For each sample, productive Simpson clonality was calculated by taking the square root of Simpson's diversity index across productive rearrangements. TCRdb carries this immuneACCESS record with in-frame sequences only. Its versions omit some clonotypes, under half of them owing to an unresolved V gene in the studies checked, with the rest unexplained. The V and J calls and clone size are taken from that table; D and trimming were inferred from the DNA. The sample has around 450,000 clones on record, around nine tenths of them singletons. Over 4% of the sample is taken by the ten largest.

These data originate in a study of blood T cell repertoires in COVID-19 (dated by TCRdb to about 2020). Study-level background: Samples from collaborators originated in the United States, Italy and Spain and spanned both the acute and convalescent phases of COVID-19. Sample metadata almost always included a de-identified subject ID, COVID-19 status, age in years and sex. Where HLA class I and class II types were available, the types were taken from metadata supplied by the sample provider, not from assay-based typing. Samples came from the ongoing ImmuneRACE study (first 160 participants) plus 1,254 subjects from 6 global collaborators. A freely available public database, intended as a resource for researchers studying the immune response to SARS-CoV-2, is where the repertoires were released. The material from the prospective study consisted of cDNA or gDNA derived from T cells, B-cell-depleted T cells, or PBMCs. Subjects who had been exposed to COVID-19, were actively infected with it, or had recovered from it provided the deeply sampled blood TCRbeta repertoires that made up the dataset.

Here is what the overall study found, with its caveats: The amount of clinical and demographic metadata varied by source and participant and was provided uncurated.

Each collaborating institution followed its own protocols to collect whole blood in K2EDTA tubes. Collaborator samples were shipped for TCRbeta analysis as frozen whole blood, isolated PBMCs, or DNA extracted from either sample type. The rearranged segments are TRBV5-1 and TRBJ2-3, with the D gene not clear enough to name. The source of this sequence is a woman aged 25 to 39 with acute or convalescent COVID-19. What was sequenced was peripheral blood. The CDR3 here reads CASSLAVTDTQYF. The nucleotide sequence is TGCGCCAGCAGCTTGGCGGTCACAGATACGCAGTATTTT.